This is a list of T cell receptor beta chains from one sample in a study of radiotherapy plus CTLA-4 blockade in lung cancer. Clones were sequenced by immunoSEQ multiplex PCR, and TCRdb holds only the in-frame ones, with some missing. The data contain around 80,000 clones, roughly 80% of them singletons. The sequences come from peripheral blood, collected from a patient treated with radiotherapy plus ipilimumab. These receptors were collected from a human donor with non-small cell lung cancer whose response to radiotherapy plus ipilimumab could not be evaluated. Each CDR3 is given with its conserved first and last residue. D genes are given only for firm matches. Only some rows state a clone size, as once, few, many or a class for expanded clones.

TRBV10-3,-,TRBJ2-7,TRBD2,CAISAPSGNVYEQYF,TGTGCCATCAGTGCTCCTAGCGGGAACGTCTACGAGCAGTACTTC
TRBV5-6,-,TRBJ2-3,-,CASSSQRLTDTQYF,TGTGCCAGCAGTTCCCAGCGCCTCACGGATACGCAGTATTTT
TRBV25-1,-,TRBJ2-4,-,CASSENLRGGKNIQYF,TGTGCCAGCAGTGAAAATCTAAGGGGGGGCAAAAACATTCAGTACTTC
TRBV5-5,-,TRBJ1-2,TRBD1,CASSLIALARTGGNYGYTF,TGTGCCAGCAGCTTAATCGCTTTAGCTAGGACAGGGGGCAACTATGGCTACACCTTC
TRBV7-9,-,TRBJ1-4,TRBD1,CASNRGVNEKLFF,TGTGCCAGTAACAGGGGAGTTAATGAAAAACTGTTTTTT
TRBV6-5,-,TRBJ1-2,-,CASSLRRPGYGYTF,TGTGCCAGCAGTCTCCGACGTCCGGGCTATGGCTACACCTTC
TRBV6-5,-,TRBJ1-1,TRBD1,CASSYSSRGQTEAFF,TGTGCCAGCAGTTACTCGTCCAGGGGGCAAACTGAAGCTTTCTTT
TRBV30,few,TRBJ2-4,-,CAWSVPGHGDIQYF,TGTGCCTGGAGTGTACCGGGACACGGGGACATTCAGTACTTC
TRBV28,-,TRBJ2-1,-,CASSLRREQFF,TGTGCCAGCAGTTTAAGGAGAGAGCAGTTCTTC
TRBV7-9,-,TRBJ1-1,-,CASSLRESTEAFF,TGTGCCAGCAGCCTCAGGGAATCCACTGAAGCTTTCTTT
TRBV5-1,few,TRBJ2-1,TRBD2,CASSLGSGRAYNEQFF,TGCGCCAGCAGCTTGGGGAGTGGGAGGGCTTACAATGAGCAGTTCTTC
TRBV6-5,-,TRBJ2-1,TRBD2,CASRTTSGGLNEQFF,TGTGCCAGCAGGACCACTAGCGGGGGGTTGAATGAGCAGTTCTTC
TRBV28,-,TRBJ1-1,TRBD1,CASSSRDRSVNTEAFF,TGTGCCAGCAGTTCCAGGGACAGGAGTGTGAACACTGAAGCTTTCTTT
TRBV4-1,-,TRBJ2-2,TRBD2,CASSQWVAGVITGELFF,TGCGCCAGCAGCCAATGGGTAGCGGGAGTAATAACCGGGGAGCTGTTTTTT
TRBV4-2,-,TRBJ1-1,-,CASSLTGNTEAFF,TGTGCCAGCAGCTTGACAGGGAACACTGAAGCTTTCTTT
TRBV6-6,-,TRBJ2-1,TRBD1,CASSQGTANEQFF,TGTGCCAGCAGTCAGGGGACAGCCAATGAGCAGTTCTTC
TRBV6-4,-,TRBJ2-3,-,CASSGTGFLDTQYF,TGTGCCAGCAGTGGAACAGGCTTCCTAGATACGCAGTATTTT
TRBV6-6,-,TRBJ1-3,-,CASSLLPSGMGNTIYF,TGTGCCAGCAGTTTACTGCCATCGGGTATGGGAAACACCATATATTTT
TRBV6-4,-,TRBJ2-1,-,CASSEEDLGTEQFF,TGTGCCAGCAGTGAGGAGGATCTAGGTACGGAGCAGTTCTTC
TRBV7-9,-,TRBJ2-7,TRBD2,CASSSGLAGSYYEQYF,TGTGCCAGCAGCTCGGGACTAGCGGGGTCTTACTACGAGCAGTACTTC
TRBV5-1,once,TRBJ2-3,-,CASSLWALNTDTQYF,TGCGCCAGCAGCTTGTGGGCGCTAAACACAGATACGCAGTATTTT
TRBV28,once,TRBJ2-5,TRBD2,CASSFSGAGGLRETQYF,TGTGCCAGCAGTTTTAGCGGCGCGGGGGGGCTGCGAGAGACCCAGTACTTC
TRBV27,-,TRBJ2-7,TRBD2,CASSFVAGERSEQYF,TGTGCCAGCAGTTTTGTCGCGGGAGAGAGGTCCGAGCAGTACTTC
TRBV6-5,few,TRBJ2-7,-,CASSYRGSSYEQYF,TGTGCCAGCAGTTACAGGGGGAGCTCCTACGAGCAGTACTTC
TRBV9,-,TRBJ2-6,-,CASSDRSGANVLTF,TGTGCCAGCAGCGATAGATCTGGGGCCAACGTCCTGACTTTC
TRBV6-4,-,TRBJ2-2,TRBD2,CASSPLAGGTGELFF,TGTGCCAGCAGCCCACTAGCGGGAGGGACCGGGGAGCTGTTTTTT
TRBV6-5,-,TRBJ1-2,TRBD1,CASSYGTGAYGYTF,TGTGCCAGCAGTTACGGCACAGGGGCCTATGGCTACACCTTC
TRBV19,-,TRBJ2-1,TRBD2,CASSDSSGRAAYYNEQFF,TGTGCCAGTAGCGATTCTAGCGGGAGGGCCGCCTACTACAATGAGCAGTTCTTC
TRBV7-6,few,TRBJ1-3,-,CASSSFFGNTIYF,TGTGCCAGCAGCTCCTTTTTCGGAAACACCATATATTTT
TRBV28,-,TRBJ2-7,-,CASSFSGGRSSYEQYF,TGTGCCAGCAGTTTCTCGGGGGGCAGGAGCTCCTACGAGCAGTACTTC
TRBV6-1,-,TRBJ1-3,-,CASSPDPGVGNTIYF,TGTGCCAGCAGCCCTGACCCGGGGGTCGGAAACACCATATATTTT
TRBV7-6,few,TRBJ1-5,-,CASSPLLRGVSNQPQHF,TGTGCCAGCAGCCCCCTTCTAAGGGGTGTGAGCAATCAGCCCCAGCATTTT
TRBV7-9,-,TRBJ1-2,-,CASSSRAFDGGGYTF,TGTGCCAGCAGCTCCCGGGCTTTCGACGGAGGTGGCTACACCTTC
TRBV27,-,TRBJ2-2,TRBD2,CASSLYPLRLAGVWSDTGELFF,TGTGCCAGCAGTTTATACCCTCTGAGACTAGCGGGAGTGTGGTCTGACACCGGGGAGCTGTTTTTT
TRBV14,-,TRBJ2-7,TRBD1,CASSLPGQGPYEQYF,TGTGCCAGCAGCCTGCCGGGACAGGGCCCCTACGAGCAGTACTTC
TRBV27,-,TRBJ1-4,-,CANKPWEGGSTNEKLFF,TGTGCCAACAAACCTTGGGAAGGGGGTTCAACTAATGAAAAACTGTTTTTT
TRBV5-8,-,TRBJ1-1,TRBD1,CASTLYYGGQGGDTEAFF,TGTGCCAGCACCCTTTATTACGGGGGACAGGGTGGCGACACTGAAGCTTTCTTT
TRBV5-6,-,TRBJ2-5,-,CASSLSWRKWVFEETQYF,TGTGCCAGCAGCTTGAGTTGGAGGAAGTGGGTTTTCGAAGAGACCCAGTACTTC
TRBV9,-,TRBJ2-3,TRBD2,CASSVVEGLAGRDTQYF,TGTGCCAGCAGCGTAGTAGAGGGACTAGCGGGACGAGATACGCAGTATTTT
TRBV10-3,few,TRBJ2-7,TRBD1,CAMRDRGNEQYF,TGTGCCATGAGGGACAGGGGGAACGAGCAGTACTTC
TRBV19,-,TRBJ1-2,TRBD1,CASSIGGQGAYTF,TGTGCCAGTAGTATCGGGGGACAGGGGGCCTACACCTTC
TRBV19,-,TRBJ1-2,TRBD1,CASSIGRAGGYGYTF,TGTGCCAGTAGTATAGGTCGGGCAGGGGGATATGGCTACACCTTC
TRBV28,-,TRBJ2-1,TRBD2,CASSRTSGGMYNEQFF,TGTGCCAGCAGTAGGACTAGCGGGGGGATGTACAATGAGCAGTTCTTC
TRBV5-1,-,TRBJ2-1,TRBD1,CASSPNRGNEQFF,TGCGCCAGCAGCCCGAACAGGGGGAATGAGCAGTTCTTC
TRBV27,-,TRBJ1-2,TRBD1,CASSFDRGSNYGYTF,TGTGCCAGCAGTTTCGACAGGGGGAGTAACTATGGCTACACCTTC
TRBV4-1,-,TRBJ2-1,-,CASSHADSRNEQFF,TGCGCCAGCAGCCATGCGGACAGCCGCAATGAGCAGTTCTTC
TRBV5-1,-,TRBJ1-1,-,CASSLSGTNTEAFF,TGCGCCAGCAGCTTGTCAGGTACGAACACTGAAGCTTTCTTT
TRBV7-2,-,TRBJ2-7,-,CASSRTDYEQYF,TGTGCCAGCAGCCGGACAGACTACGAGCAGTACTTC
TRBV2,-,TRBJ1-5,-,CATRPGLYSNQPQHF,TGTGCCACCAGGCCGGGACTGTATAGCAATCAGCCCCAGCATTTT
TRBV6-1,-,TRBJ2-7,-,CASRGGFLSYEQYF,TGTGCCAGCAGGGGCGGGTTCCTCTCCTACGAGCAGTACTTC
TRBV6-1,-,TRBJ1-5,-,CASSEQGMNQPQHF,TGTGCCAGCAGTGAGCAGGGTATGAATCAGCCCCAGCATTTT
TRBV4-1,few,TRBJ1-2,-,CASSQVSGTGYTF,TGCGCCAGCAGCCAAGTTTCGGGTACTGGCTACACCTTC
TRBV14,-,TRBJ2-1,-,CASSQGGPLSPYNEQFF,TGTGCCAGCAGCCAAGGAGGCCCACTCTCTCCCTACAATGAGCAGTTCTTC
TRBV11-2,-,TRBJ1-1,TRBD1,CASSLVGQGEAFF,TGTGCCAGCAGCTTAGTGGGACAGGGTGAAGCTTTCTTT
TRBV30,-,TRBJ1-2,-,CAWSRQERGYTF,TGTGCCTGGAGTCGGCAGGAACGTGGCTACACCTTC
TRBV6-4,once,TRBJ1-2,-,CASSSTGSQAIYGYTF,TGTGCCAGCAGTTCCACCGGGTCGCAAGCCATCTATGGCTACACCTTC
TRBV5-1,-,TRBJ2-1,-,CASSLSEQPYNEQFF,TGCGCCAGCAGCTTGTCCGAACAGCCCTACAATGAGCAGTTCTTC
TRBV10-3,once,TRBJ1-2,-,CAISDVLRPDGANYGYTF,TGTGCCATCAGTGACGTCCTTCGGCCTGACGGAGCTAACTATGGCTACACCTTC